This note documents a single T cell receptor (beta chain) sequence. Its target is unknown. TCRdb processed the reads anew with MiXCR; each CDR3 protein has one entry. The sample yields about a million distinct CDR3 sequences, 30% to 40% seen once. This record belongs to a study of T cell repertoires in cytomegalovirus infection. Overall study: Based on public TCR beta signatures, there were indications of CMV infection and of a matching HLA type. Study observations and caveats: People with CMV and the relevant HLA were identified by cumulative public TCR beta family frequency. Ex vivo responses were dominated by HLA-C-restricted CMV-specific TCR beta clonotypes.

The J segment lost 2 bases and the V segment lost 4 bases, leaving 23 bases of the junction unmatched. This CDR3 spans 22 amino acids. The V gene's germline CDR1 is SGHVS and CDR2 FNYEAQ. This rearrangement joins TRBV7-6 to TRBJ2-2; 9 bases line up with TRBD1. The material sequenced was cultured CD8+ T cells from PBMCs, taken from culture after CMV antigen stimulation. The sequence was collected from a human donor in good health (CMV status not recorded). Some clones in this sample may be carry-over from other donors' samples. CDR3 amino acids: CASSSNSGTGSSLGSNTGELFF. The CDR3 coding sequence is TGTGCCAGCAGCTCCAATTCCGGGACAGGGAGTTCCTTAGGTTCTAACACCGGGGAGCTGTTTTTT.